The 27 T cell receptor beta chains presented below share a single source sample, sequenced in a study of blood T cell repertoires in COVID-19. Sequencing used immunoSEQ multiplex PCR; TCRdb keeps in-frame clones, though not all of them. The repertoire consists of just over 15,000 clones, with roughly 80% occurring once and the leading ten covering roughly 15%. The specimen sequenced was peripheral blood. The receptors were sampled from a human donor in a cohort sampled during active COVID-19.

The genes are TRBV7-2 and TRBJ2-7; 9 nucleotides align to TRBD2. V lost 2 bases to trimming and J lost 0 bases; unmatched junction nucleotides: 2. Germline CDR1 SGHTA, CDR2 FQGNSA. The CDR3 sequence is 15 residues long. CDR3 residues: CASSLLAGSSYEQYF. CDR3 nucleotides: TGTGCCAGCAGCTTACTAGCGGGAAGCTCCTACGAGCAGTACTTC. The full variable domain, its missing parts supplied by reference TRBV7-2 and TRBJ2-7, is GAGVSQSPSNKVTEKGKDVELRCDPISGHTALYWYRQSLGQGLEFLIYFQGNSAPDKSGLPSDRFSAERTGGSVSTLTIQRTQQEDSAVYLCASSLLAGSSYEQYFGPGTRLTVT.

The chain is built from TRBV10-3 and TRBJ2-7, with TRBD1 as a possible D gene (5 bases). Germline lookup yields CDR1 ENHRY and CDR2 SYGVKD. V dropped 7 bases and J dropped 0 bases, with 13 bases sitting between them. The CDR3 runs 14 residues. CDR3 protein: CAIKAGFSSYEQYF. DNA of the CDR3: TGTGCCATCAAGGCAGGGTTTAGCTCCTACGAGCAGTACTTC.

CDR3 bases: TGTGCCTGGAGGGCAGGGCCAAGGAATAAAGAAGCTTTCTTT. This translates into CAWRAGPRNKEAFF. The chain joins TRBV30 to TRBJ1-1; possibly TRBD1 for D (5 bases). Trimming left V 3 bases short and J 8 bases short, with 19 bases between. The germline V gene encodes CDR1 GTSNPN and CDR2 SVGIG (reference sequence). CDR3 length: 14 residues.

The chain combines TRBV18 with TRBJ1-4; maybe TRBD1 (6 bases). V was cut by 6 bases and J by 6 bases, with 11 bases left in between. In germline, CDR1 is KGHSH, CDR2 LQKENI. This CDR3 comprises 13 residues. CDR3 sequence (DNA): TGTGCCAGCTCCCAGGGGATGGATGAAAAACTGTTTTTT. Translated, it gives CASSQGMDEKLFF.

The V call is TRBV25-1, the J call TRBJ2-2; D unresolved. The CDR3 totals 15 residues. Germline CDR1 and CDR2: MGHDK and SYGVNS. With 1 base removed from V and 2 bases from J, the gap between germline ends came to 8 bases. The CDR3: CASSESRKNTGELFF. In DNA, the CDR3 is TGTGCCAGCAGTGAATCCAGGAAAAACACCGGGGAGCTGTTTTTT.

This clone was seen just once. The J gene is TRBJ2-3, the V gene TRBV7-3; D may be TRBD1 (6 bases). V gave up 0 bases and J gave up 4 bases, with 14 bases separating them. This CDR3 comprises 16 residues. CDR1 and CDR2 from the germline V gene are SGHTA and FQGTGA. The CDR3 DNA reads TGTGCCAGCAGCTTAACGGCAGGACAGATTTCAGATACGCAGTATTTT. This gives the protein CASSLTAGQISDTQYF.

This clone is a singleton in its sample. V gene TRBV7-2 combines with J gene TRBJ2-7; TRBD1 might be the D (6 bases). The CDR3 consists of 15 residues. Trimming cost V 1 base and J 3 bases, with 13 bases left between them. Germline CDR1 and CDR2: SGHTA and FQGNSA. CDR3 DNA: TGTGCCAGCAGCTTAGGGCAGGGGAGCTTCTACGAGCAGTACTTC. This sequence encodes CASSLGQGSFYEQYF.

The chain couples TRBV7-3 to TRBJ2-3; 11 bases fit TRBD2. Germline V gene data show CDR1 as SGHTA and CDR2 as FQGTGA. V dropped 5 bases and J dropped 2; count of bases not matched to a gene: 6. The CDR3 totals 16 residues. CDR3 in amino acids: CASSRTSGGYTDTQYF. The DNA of the CDR3 is TGTGCCAGCAGCCGCACTAGCGGGGGATACACAGATACGCAGTATTTT.

V and J are TRBV10-3 and TRBJ1-6; D is uncertain. The germline V and J ends were trimmed by 2 bases and 13 bases, with 9 bases remaining between them. The germline V gene has CDR1 ENHRY and CDR2 SYGVKD. This CDR3 is 12 amino acids long. The CDR3, as DNA: TGTGCCATCAGTGAGCCTTCGGGTCCCCTCCACTTT. It yields the protein CAISEPSGPLHF.

This chain connects TRBV7-3 to TRBJ2-3; no clear D. This CDR3 has 14 residues. The V gene's germline CDR1 is SGHTA and CDR2 FQGTGA. With 2 bases removed from V and 2 bases from J, the gap between germline ends came to 8 bases. The CDR3 DNA reads TGTGCCAGCAGCTTAGGTTACTCCACAGATACGCAGTATTTT. It translates to CASSLGYSTDTQYF.

This sequence joins TRBV4-1 and TRBJ2-7; 7 nucleotides align to TRBD1. Germline CDR1 and CDR2: MGHRA and YSYEKL. V was clipped by 1 base and J by 0 bases; unmatched bases: 3. The CDR3 length is 15 residues. The CDR3 sequence: CASSQVHRGSYEQYF. CDR3 coding DNA: TGCGCCAGCAGCCAAGTCCACAGGGGCTCCTACGAGCAGTACTTC.

The chain carries TRBV6-2 or TRBV6-3 and TRBJ1-5; TRBD1 agrees at 9 bases. This CDR3 contains 19 residues. V shed 2 bases, J shed 1 base, and the junction held 12 bases outside the gene matches. Per the germline V gene, CDR1 is MNHEY and CDR2 is SVGEGT. The CDR3 is CASSYPTGGAGTSNQPQHF. CDR3 in DNA: TGTGCCAGCAGTTACCCCACAGGGGGCGCAGGGACGAGCAATCAGCCCCAGCATTTT.

The chain recombines TRBV28 with TRBJ1-4; 9 bases fit TRBD1. This CDR3 comprises 15 residues. CDR1 is MDHEN, CDR2 SYDVKM, per germline. V was pared by 6 bases and J by 7 bases, with 9 bases of the junction left unmatched. CDR3 sequence: CASSSQGALGEKLFF. CDR3 nucleotide sequence: TGTGCCAGCAGCTCACAGGGGGCGTTGGGTGAAAAACTGTTTTTT.

The V and J genes are TRBV7-2 and TRBJ2-7, with TRBD1 matching over 8 bases. Germline V gene lookup returns CDR1 SGHTA and CDR2 FQGNSA. The CDR3 has 15 amino acids. The ends lost 1 base at V and 2 bases at J; junction bases unmatched: 4. CDR3 in amino acids: CASSLVGTGPYEQYF. CDR3 nucleotide sequence: TGTGCCAGCAGCTTAGTTGGGACAGGACCCTACGAGCAGTACTTC.

The rearrangement links TRBV7-8 to TRBJ1-6; D possibly corresponds to TRBD1 (6 bases). The CDR3 has 15 amino acids. V was pared by 4 bases and J by 10 bases, with 17 bases between. Germline V gene sequence: CDR1 SGHVS, CDR2 FQNEAQ. CDR3 region: CASSSYRAGESPLHF. DNA for the CDR3: TGTGCCAGCAGCTCGTACAGGGCGGGCGAGTCACCCCTCCACTTT.

This rearrangement joins TRBV14 to TRBJ2-2; TRBD2 might be the D (7 bases). In germline, CDR1 is SGHDN, CDR2 FVKESK. The CDR3 length is 17 residues. V dropped 4 bases and J dropped 7 bases, with 22 bases sitting between them. CDR3: CASSRRVGGGHGGELFF. The CDR3, as DNA: TGTGCCAGCAGCCGTCGAGTAGGCGGGGGACACGGCGGGGAGCTGTTTTTT.

The chain carries TRBV4-3 and TRBJ2-6, with D possibly matching TRBD1 (5 bases). Trimming took off 0 bases at V and 0 bases at J, with 21 bases between the two ends. This CDR3 has 21 residues. Germline V lookup: CDR1 LGHNA, CDR2 YSLEER. CDR3 loop: CASSQDGNWVLTGSGANVLTF. Here the CDR3 DNA reads TGCGCCAGCAGCCAAGATGGGAATTGGGTTTTAACAGGCTCTGGGGCCAACGTCCTGACTTTC.

The chain recombines TRBV6-4 with TRBJ2-2; the D gene is possibly TRBD2 (5 bases). Per the germline V gene, CDR1 is MRHNA and CDR2 is SNTAGT. The CDR3 has 13 amino acids. Trimming left V 6 bases short and J 7 bases short, with 12 bases between. The CDR3 reads CASRGASGGELFF. Here the CDR3 DNA reads TGTGCCAGCAGGGGAGCCAGTGGCGGGGAGCTGTTTTTT.

CDR3 sequence: CAISESGQNNQPQHF. CDR3 nucleotides: TGTGCCATCAGTGAGTCGGGACAGAATAATCAGCCCCAGCATTTT. This chain uses TRBV10-3 with TRBJ1-5, with 7 nucleotides matching TRBD1. The V gene end was trimmed by 0 bases and the J gene end by 4 bases; junction bases not matched to a gene: 3. The CDR3 runs 15 residues. Germline V CDR1 and CDR2: ENHRY, SYGVKD.

This chain links TRBV20-1 with TRBJ2-3, with D possibly matching TRBD1 (6 bases). V was cut by 4 bases and J by 6 bases, with 8 bases left in between. Germline V gene data show CDR1 as DFQATT and CDR2 as SNEGSKA (reference sequence). The CDR3 loop spans 11 amino acids. CDR3 coding DNA: TGCAGTGCTATGGGGGCGGATACGCAGTATTTT. The encoded protein is CSAMGADTQYF.

This chain uses TRBV4-1 with TRBJ2-7, with a weak D call TRBD1 (6 bases). Germline V gene data show CDR1 as MGHRA and CDR2 as YSYEKL. The V end was cut by 0 bases, the J end by 3 bases, with 12 bases between. This CDR3 comprises 15 residues. CDR3 in amino acids: CASSQDRGYGYEQYF. The CDR3 DNA follows: TGCGCCAGCAGCCAAGACAGGGGATACGGCTACGAGCAGTACTTC.

The chain combines TRBV6-5 with TRBJ1-5, with D possibly matching TRBD1 (6 bases). The CDR3 consists of 13 residues. CDR1 MNHEY and CDR2 SVGAGI come from the germline V gene. V lost 5 bases to trimming and J lost 4 bases, with 9 bases between them. CDR3 sequence reads: CASSQDRNQPQHF. In DNA, the CDR3 is TGTGCCAGCAGTCAGGACAGAAATCAGCCCCAGCATTTT.

The V and J genes are TRBV10-3 and TRBJ2-2; tentative D call: TRBD1 (6 bases). The germline V gene has CDR1 ENHRY and CDR2 SYGVKD. This CDR3 contains 18 residues. The germline V and J ends were trimmed by 2 bases and 1 base, with 17 bases remaining between them. As DNA, the CDR3 is TGTGCCATCAGTGAGCACTGGGGCAGGGGCGAGAACACCGGGGAGCTGTTTTTT. Protein product: CAISEHWGRGENTGELFF.

The V and J genes are TRBV18 and TRBJ2-7; TRBD1 agrees at 7 bases. Germline V gene data show CDR1 as KGHSH and CDR2 as LQKENI. The CDR3 length is 16 residues. The V segment lost 5 bases and the J segment 0 bases; nucleotides outside the gene matches: 10. The CDR3 sequence is CASSSQTGPSSYEQYF. In DNA form, the CDR3 reads TGTGCCAGCTCATCACAGACAGGGCCAAGCTCCTACGAGCAGTACTTC.

The CDR3 loop reads CASSFVTGTSFHEQFF. The CDR3 bases are TGTGCCAGCAGTTTCGTCACCGGGACTAGCTTCCATGAGCAGTTCTTC. V usage is TRBV27 and J usage is TRBJ2-1; the match to TRBD2 covers 9 bases. This CDR3 is built from 16 residues. Germline trimming cut 3 bases from V and 8 bases from J; bases unmatched to any gene: 11. Germline values: CDR1 MNHEY, CDR2 SMNVEV (reference sequence).

V usage is TRBV9 and J usage is TRBJ2-5; 8 bases are shared with TRBD2. V lost 3 bases and J lost 5; bases outside the gene matches: 9. This CDR3 has 15 amino acids. CDR1 and CDR2 (germline): SGDLS, YYNGEE. In DNA, the CDR3 is TGTGCCAGCAGCGGAGCAGCGGGAGTAGGCGAGACCCAGTACTTC. It is translated as CASSGAAGVGETQYF.

This chain's CDR3 is CASSVQGTLQETQYF. The DNA for the CDR3 is TGTGCCAGCAGTGTACAGGGGACCCTCCAAGAGACCCAGTACTTC. This chain connects TRBV2 to TRBJ2-5; 7 bases agree with TRBD1. CDR3 size: 15 residues. Germline V CDR1 and CDR2: SNHLY, FYNNEI. Germline trimming cut 4 bases from V and 1 base from J; bases unmatched to any gene: 6.